This TCR beta chain is drawn from a study of shared clonotypes between healthy human individuals. Profiling relied on immunoSEQ multiplex PCR, and the TCRdb table lists in-frame clones only, not all of them. Among roughly 1,500,000 clones, nearly 99% were seen once, and the ten largest hold approximately 0.44%. This CDR3 spans 17 amino acids. From germline, CDR1 is SGHKS and CDR2 YYEKEE (reference sequence). After removal of 0 bases from V and 2 bases from J, the junction contained 6 bases not matched to a gene. The sequenced material came from naive CD4+ T cells sorted from blood. The subset was: CD45RA+ positively selected. This TCR was recovered from a man younger than 40 in good health. The V call is TRBV5-5, the J call TRBJ2-3; 10 nucleotides line up with TRBD1. The CDR3 DNA reads as TGTGCCAGCAGCTTGGTGGGACAGGGGCGGAACACAGATACGCAGTATTTT. This encodes CASSLVGQGRNTDTQYF.